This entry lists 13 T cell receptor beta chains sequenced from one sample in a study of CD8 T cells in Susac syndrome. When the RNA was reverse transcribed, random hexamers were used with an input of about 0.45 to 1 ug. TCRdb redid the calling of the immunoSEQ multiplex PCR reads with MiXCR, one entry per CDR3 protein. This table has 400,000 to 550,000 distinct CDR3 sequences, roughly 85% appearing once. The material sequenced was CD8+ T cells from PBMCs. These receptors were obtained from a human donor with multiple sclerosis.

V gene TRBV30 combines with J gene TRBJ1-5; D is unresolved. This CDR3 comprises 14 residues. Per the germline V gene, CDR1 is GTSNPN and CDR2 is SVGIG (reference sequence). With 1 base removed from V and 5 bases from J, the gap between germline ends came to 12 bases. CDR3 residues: CAWSERGGHQPQHF. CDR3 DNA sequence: TGTGCCTGGAGTGAACGTGGAGGCCATCAGCCCCAGCATTTT.

CDR3 DNA: TGTGCCAGCAGTTACTCTAATGCAGGGCTCGGAGATGGCTACACCTTC. Translating gives CASSYSNAGLGDGYTF. This chain links TRBV6-5 with TRBJ1-2; D is perhaps TRBD1 (5 bases). Germline V CDR1 and CDR2: MNHEY, SVGAGI. There are 16 residues in the CDR3. Trimming took 0 bases from V and 6 from J, leaving 17 bases between them.

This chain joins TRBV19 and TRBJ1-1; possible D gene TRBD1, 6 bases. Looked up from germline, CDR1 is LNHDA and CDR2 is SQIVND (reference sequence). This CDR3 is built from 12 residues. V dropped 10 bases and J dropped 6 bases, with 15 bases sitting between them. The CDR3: CATNTGLAEAFF. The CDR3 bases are TGTGCCACCAATACAGGGCTTGCTGAAGCTTTCTTT.

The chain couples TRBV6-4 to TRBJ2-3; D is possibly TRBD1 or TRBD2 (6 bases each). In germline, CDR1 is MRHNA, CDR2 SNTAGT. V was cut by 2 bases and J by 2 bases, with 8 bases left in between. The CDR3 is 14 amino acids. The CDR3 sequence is CASSDGGPTDTQYF. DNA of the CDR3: TGTGCCAGCAGTGACGGGGGGCCCACAGATACGCAGTATTTT.

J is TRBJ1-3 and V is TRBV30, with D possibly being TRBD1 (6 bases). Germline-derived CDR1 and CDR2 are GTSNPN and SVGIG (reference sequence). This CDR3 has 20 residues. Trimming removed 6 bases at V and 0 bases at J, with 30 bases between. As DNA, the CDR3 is TGTGCCTGCCACGGGTCCGGGACACCAAAAGCGCCGATCTCTGGAAACACCATATATTTT. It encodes CACHGSGTPKAPISGNTIYF.

CDR3 sequence (DNA): TGCGCCAGCAGCCAATACGTTCAACCAACTAATGAAAAACTGTTTTTT. Protein: CASSQYVQPTNEKLFF. This chain joins TRBV4-1 and TRBJ1-4; D is uncertain. The CDR3 has 16 amino acids. The V end was cut by 2 bases, the J end by 0 bases, with 10 bases between. In germline, CDR1 is MGHRA, CDR2 YSYEKL.

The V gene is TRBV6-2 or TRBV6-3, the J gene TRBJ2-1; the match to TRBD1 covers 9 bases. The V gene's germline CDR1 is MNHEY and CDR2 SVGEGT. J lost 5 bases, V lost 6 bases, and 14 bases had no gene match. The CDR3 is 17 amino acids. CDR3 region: CASRAGTGFQQDNEQFF. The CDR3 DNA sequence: TGTGCCAGCAGAGCCGGGACAGGGTTTCAGCAAGACAATGAGCAGTTCTTC.

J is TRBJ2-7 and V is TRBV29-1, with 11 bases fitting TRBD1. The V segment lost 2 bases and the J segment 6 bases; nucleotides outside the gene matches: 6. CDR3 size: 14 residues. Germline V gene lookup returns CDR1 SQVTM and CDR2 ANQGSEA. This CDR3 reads CSVERTGGSGEQYF. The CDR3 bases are TGCAGCGTTGAAAGGACAGGGGGCTCAGGCGAGCAGTACTTC.

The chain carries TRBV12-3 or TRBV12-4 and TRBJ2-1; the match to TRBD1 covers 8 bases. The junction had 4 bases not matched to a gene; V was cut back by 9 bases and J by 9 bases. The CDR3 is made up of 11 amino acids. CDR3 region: CASTTGGEQFF. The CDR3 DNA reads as TGTGCCAGTACCACAGGGGGTGAGCAGTTCTTC.

CDR3 DNA: TGCGCCAGCAGCTTAGACCGGGACCCTCCCACAGATACGCAGTATTTT. The encoded protein is CASSLDRDPPTDTQYF. V gene TRBV5-1 combines with J gene TRBJ2-3; D assignment may be TRBD1 or TRBD2 (5 bases each). The germline V gene has CDR1 SGHRS and CDR2 YFSETQ. V gave up 2 bases and J gave up 2 bases, with 15 bases separating them. The length of the CDR3 is 16 residues.

For the CDR3, the DNA is TGTGCCAGCAACCTAGGACTAGCGGTGGCAGATACGCAGTATTTT. Translated: CASNLGLAVADTQYF. V usage is TRBV12-3 or TRBV12-4 and J usage is TRBJ2-3; 10 bases align to TRBD2. V was pared by 7 bases and J by 4 bases, with 8 bases of the junction left unmatched. CDR3 length equals 15 residues.

This CDR3 is CASSFGTAISYEQYF. CDR3 nucleotides: TGTGCCAGCAGCTTCGGGACAGCGATCTCCTACGAGCAGTACTTC. This rearrangement joins TRBV5-5 to TRBJ2-7; 7 bases line up with TRBD1. The CDR3 is 15 residues long. Germline assignment: CDR1 SGHKS and CDR2 YYEKEE (reference sequence). V was pared by 2 bases and J by 0 bases, with 5 bases of the junction left unmatched.

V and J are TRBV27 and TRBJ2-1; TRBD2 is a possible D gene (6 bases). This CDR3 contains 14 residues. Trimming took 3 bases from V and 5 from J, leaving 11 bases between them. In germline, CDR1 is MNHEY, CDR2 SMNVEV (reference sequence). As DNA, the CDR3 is TGTGCCAGCAGTTTCGGGACTCCCCACAATGAGCAGTTCTTC. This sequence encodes CASSFGTPHNEQFF.